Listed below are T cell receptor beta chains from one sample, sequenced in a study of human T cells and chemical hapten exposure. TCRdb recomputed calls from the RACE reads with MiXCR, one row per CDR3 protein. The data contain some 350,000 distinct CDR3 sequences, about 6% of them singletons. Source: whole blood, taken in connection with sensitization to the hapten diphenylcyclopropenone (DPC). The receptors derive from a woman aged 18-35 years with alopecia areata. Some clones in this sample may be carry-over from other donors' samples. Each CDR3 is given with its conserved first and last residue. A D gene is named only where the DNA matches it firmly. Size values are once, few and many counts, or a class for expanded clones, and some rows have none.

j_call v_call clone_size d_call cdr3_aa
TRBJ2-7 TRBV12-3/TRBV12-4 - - CASSPDHIFGEQYF
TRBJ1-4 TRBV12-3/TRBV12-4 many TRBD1 CASSVQGRLFF
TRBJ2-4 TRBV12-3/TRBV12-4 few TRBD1 CASTQGQGRIQYF
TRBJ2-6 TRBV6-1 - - CASSEMGAFHSGANVLTF
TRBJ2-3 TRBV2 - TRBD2 CASSLGTTSSTDTQYF
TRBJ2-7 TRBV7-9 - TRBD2 CASSPTSGGREQYF
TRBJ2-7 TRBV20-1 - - CSASWTGSYEQYF
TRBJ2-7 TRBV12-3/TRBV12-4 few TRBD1 CASSRTGGEEYF
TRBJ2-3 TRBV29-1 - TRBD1 CSGVTGGFTQYF
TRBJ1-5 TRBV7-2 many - CASSLAAGDQPQHF
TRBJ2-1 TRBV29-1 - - CSVSNRGNEQFF
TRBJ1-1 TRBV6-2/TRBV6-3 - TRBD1 CASRPDRGNTEAFF
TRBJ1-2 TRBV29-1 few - CSAVSEEGYGYTF
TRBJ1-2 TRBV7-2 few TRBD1 CASSLVAGGDGYTF
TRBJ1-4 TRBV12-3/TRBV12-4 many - CASSPAEVATNEKLFF
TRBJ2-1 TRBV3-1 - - CASSQFPRGDFPQRQFF
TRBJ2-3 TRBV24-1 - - CATEDSVTDTQYF
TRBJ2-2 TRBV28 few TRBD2 CASSSGGGLRTGELFF
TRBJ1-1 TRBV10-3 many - CAISPRAANTEAFF
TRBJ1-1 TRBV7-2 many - CASSLEGNTEAFF
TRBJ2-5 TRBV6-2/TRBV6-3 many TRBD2 CASGDYLPQYF
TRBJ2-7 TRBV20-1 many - CSARDLGAGWGYEQYF
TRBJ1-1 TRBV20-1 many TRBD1 CSAEGAPSTVTEAFF
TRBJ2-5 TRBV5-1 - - CASTYQETQYF